This T cell receptor beta chain came from a study of OX40 agonist ivuxolimab in advanced cancers. Background on the study: Partial responses were seen in three patients, one with hepatocellular carcinoma and two with cutaneous melanoma.

Using immunoSEQ multiplex PCR, the repertoire was profiled, and TCRdb retains in-frame clones only, with some absent. Among about 96,000 clones listed, approximately 84% were seen once. V lost 1 base to trimming and J lost 7 bases; unmatched junction nucleotides: 7. CDR1 is LGHNT, CDR2 FRNRAP, per germline. This CDR3 region has 15 residues. V gene TRBV12-5 combines with J gene TRBJ1-3; 7 positions agree with TRBD1. The source is an adult with an advanced solid tumor such as melanoma, head and neck, liver or kidney cancer. The sample in question was CD4+ or CD8+ T cells sorted from blood, obtained in a trial of the OX40 agonist ivuxolimab. The CDR3 reads CASGLGQGVRNTIYF. In DNA, the CDR3 is TGTGCTAGTGGTTTGGGACAGGGAGTGAGGAACACCATATATTTT.